Listed below are T cell receptor beta chains from one sample, sequenced in a study of T cell responses to AZD1222 COVID-19 vaccine. Sequencing used immunoSEQ multiplex PCR; TCRdb keeps in-frame clones, though not all of them. The sample yields about 63,000 clones, 83% seen once. Source: peripheral blood, taken 28 days after the second AZD1222 dose. The receptors were sampled from an adult who received the AZD1222 COVID-19 vaccine. CDR3s include the opening cysteine and the closing phenylalanine or tryptophan.

j_call v_call cdr3_aa
TRBJ1-3 TRBV18 CASSPTGTGNTIYF
TRBJ1-5 TRBV4-2 CASSQDRAAFYQPQHF
TRBJ1-6 TRBV27 CASSRDRSSYNSPLHF
TRBJ1-1 TRBV7-2 CASSLEGMRIDTEAFF
TRBJ2-7 TRBV4-3 CASSLGGSWEQYF
TRBJ2-5 TRBV9 CASSASIRAGAETQYF
TRBJ2-3 TRBV19 CASSIRGGGTDTQYF
TRBJ2-7 TRBV3-1/TRBV3-2 CASSPGHEQYF
TRBJ2-2 TRBV10-1 CASSKPGQVTGELFF
TRBJ2-7 TRBV7-9 CASSPEDRIYEQYF
TRBJ1-3 TRBV7-9 CASSPGRRGNTIYF
TRBJ2-7 TRBV7-2 CASSKTTPPYEQYF
TRBJ1-4 TRBV23-1 CASSSLRGERLINEKLFF
TRBJ2-7 TRBV11-2 CASSSLEGVTYEQYF
TRBJ2-7 TRBV7-2 CASSLVGAGTYEQYF
TRBJ2-7 TRBV6-2/TRBV6-3 CASSQQGGSSYEQYF
TRBJ1-5 TRBV12-3/TRBV12-4 CASSPDNQPQHF
TRBJ1-2 TRBV4-2 CASSQAGQGRYNYGYTF